This TCR beta chain was sequenced during a study of T cell changes during pregnancy in multiple sclerosis. The CDR3 contains 13 residues. Trimming left V 3 bases short and J 2 bases short, with 7 bases between. Germline V lookup: CDR1 SGHTA, CDR2 FQGNSA. The protocol was immunoSEQ multiplex PCR, while the TCRdb copy is restricted to in-frame clones and leaves out a portion. The table has tens of thousands of clones, over 85% seen once; the top ten hold approximately 2.1%. The sample here was peripheral blood, taken in the second trimester of pregnancy. This receptor was obtained from a female donor in good health, enrolled as a control in a pregnancy study. The gene calls are TRBV7-2 and TRBJ1-2; no reliable D call. CDR3 sequence: CASSFASNYGYTF. CDR3 DNA: TGTGCCAGCAGCTTTGCGTCGAACTATGGCTACACCTTC.